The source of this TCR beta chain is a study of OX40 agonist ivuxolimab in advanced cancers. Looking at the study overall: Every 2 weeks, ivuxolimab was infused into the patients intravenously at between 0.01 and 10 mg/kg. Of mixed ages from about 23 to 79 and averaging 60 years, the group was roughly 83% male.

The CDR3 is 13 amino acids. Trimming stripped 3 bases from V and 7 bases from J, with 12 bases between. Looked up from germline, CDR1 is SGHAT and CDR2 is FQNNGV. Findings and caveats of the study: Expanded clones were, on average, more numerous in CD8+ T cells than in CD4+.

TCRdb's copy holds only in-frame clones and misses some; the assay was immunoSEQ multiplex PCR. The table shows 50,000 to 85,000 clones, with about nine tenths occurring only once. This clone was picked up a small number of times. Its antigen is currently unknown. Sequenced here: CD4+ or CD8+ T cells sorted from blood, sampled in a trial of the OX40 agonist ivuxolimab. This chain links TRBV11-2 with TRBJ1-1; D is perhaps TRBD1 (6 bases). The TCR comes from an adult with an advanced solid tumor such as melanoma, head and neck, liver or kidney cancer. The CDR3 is CASSFMRGVEAFF. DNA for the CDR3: TGTGCCAGCAGCTTTATGAGGGGGGTTGAAGCTTTCTTT.